The sequence of this T cell receptor (beta chain) was determined in a study of T-cell memory formation after mild COVID-19. Study in general: The study found TCR clusters largely donor specific. Study-level points and caveats: The appearance of some responding clones in pre-infection memory suggested that cross-reactive memory joined. Proof of SARS-CoV-2 specificity was absent for the second-wave clones that crested on day 37. Clones that shrank (day 15 to 85) were balanced CD4/CD8, whereas later expanders leaned CD4+.

TCRdb ran MiXCR on the 5' RACE reads and lists one entry per CDR3 protein. The repertoire holds 340,000 or so distinct CDR3 sequences, with over 10% as singletons. On this clonotype: Its specificity is not known.

V lost 6 bases to trimming and J lost 2 bases; unmatched junction nucleotides: 7. The CDR3 sequence is 16 residues long. Looked up from germline, CDR1 is MNHEY and CDR2 is SVGEGT. Input material: PBMCs or a T cell subset sorted from them (not recorded which). The sequence was obtained from a man between 18 and 29 years old who had mild COVID-19 (a few samples of this study predate the infection). Cell type and time point are not known. This chain joins TRBV6-2 or TRBV6-3 and TRBJ2-2, with 9 nucleotides matching TRBD2. The CDR3 loop reads CASRLAGAGNTGELFF. CDR3 bases: TGTGCCAGCAGATTAGCGGGAGCTGGAAACACCGGGGAGCTGTTTTTT.